Included here is one T cell receptor beta chain sequence, with context. At least ten counts were recorded for this clonotype. This receptor's antigen is unknown. No much larger clone is present one base from it, and per-base qualities are unavailable. This sample was included in a study of breast tumors, draining lymph nodes, adjacent tissues listed by TCRdb under 2016. Turning to the overall study: The study compared TCR beta repertoires across tumor, adjacent nontumor tissue and axillary lymph nodes from breast cancer patients. In human breast cancer, the study set out to evaluate how tumor, surrounding tissue and draining lymph node repertoires relate to one another and whether T cells may move between these sites. General conclusions and limits of the study: The conclusion that tumor T cells originate in lymph nodes was framed as consistent with a hypothesis rather than directly demonstrated. Tumor and nontumor tissue repertoires were found to be significantly more similar in luminal-like than in basal-like breast cancer. Tumors showed preferential V and J gene usage, and their T-cell repertoire diversity fell below that of lymph nodes yet above that of nontumor tissue. The data were considered consistent with most tumor T cells being derived from the lymph node and subsequently expanding within tumor tissue.

CDR3 length: 17 amino acids, cysteine to phenylalanine. Solely the CDR3 DNA is kept, with 51 bases framed from the first base. The junction carries 15 bases between V and J, which are trimmed by 6 bases and 0 bases respectively. CDR1 SNHLY and CDR2 FYNNEI are derived from the germline V gene. Sequencing used an Illumina HiSeq 2000. Multiplex PCR amplification was used to build the TCR beta chain libraries. The amplified TCR beta chain products were analyzed by high-throughput sequencing. TCRdb passed the public sequencing reads through fastp at Q25 and MiXCR, retaining productive beta sequences. Identical CDR3 proteins give one entry, which carries the most common genes and DNA. In this sample the table shows 200,000 to 300,000 distinct CDR3 sequences, around 30% of which occur a single time. Together, the top ten hold roughly 1.1% of the sample. Lymph node samples were obtained from the axillary draining lymph nodes of breast cancer patients.

Material for sequencing was axillary lymph node tissue. The chain couples TRBV2 to TRBJ2-6; TRBD1 could be the D gene, as 6 bases match. The receptor comes from a female donor with breast cancer. Some clones in this sample may be carry-over from other donors' samples. The nucleotide sequence reads as follows: TGTGCCAGCAGGGGCGGTAGGGGGTCCTCTGGGGCCAACGTCCTGACTTTC. It is translated as CASRGGRGSSGANVLTF.